One sample yielded the 13 T cell receptor beta chains listed below, sequenced in a study of graft-versus-host responses after intestinal transplantation. Some clones are missing from TCRdb's copy, which holds only in-frame ones; the method was immunoSEQ multiplex PCR. The sample gives about 50,000 clones, around 90% of which show up once; around 2.5% is in the top ten. No antigen has been assigned to these receptors. The sample in question was unstimulated CD4+ T cells sorted from spleen or lymph node cells, obtained before transplant. The receptors here all came from a human donor who was the organ donor for an intestinal transplant.

This clone was counted a few times. The genes are TRBV11-2 and TRBJ1-2; D is possibly TRBD1 (6 bases). The germline V gene encodes CDR1 SGHAT and CDR2 FQNNGV. CDR3 length: 13 residues. Trimming cost V 2 bases and J 2 bases, with 6 bases left between them. CDR3 DNA: TGTGCCAGCAGCTTACAGGGGAACTATGGCTACACCTTC. It is translated as CASSLQGNYGYTF.

V gene TRBV6-5 combines with J gene TRBJ2-2; no reliable D call. V lost 4 bases and J 3 bases, leaving 9 bases between the germline ends. Looked up from germline, CDR1 is MNHEY and CDR2 is SVGAGI. The CDR3 runs 14 residues. DNA of the CDR3: TGTGCCAGCAGTTGGTACAGAGACACCGGGGAGCTGTTTTTT. Its translation: CASSWYRDTGELFF.

The V call is TRBV4-2, the J call TRBJ1-2; D not certain. V lost 3 bases and J lost 2, with 10 bases in between. CDR1 is LGHNA and CDR2 is YNFKEQ in the germline V gene. The CDR3 runs 14 residues. This CDR3 reads CASSHRVENYGYTF. The CDR3 DNA reads as TGTGCCAGCAGCCACAGAGTGGAAAACTATGGCTACACCTTC.

This clone was detected only once. This chain joins TRBV18 and TRBJ2-1, with D possibly TRBD1 on 7 matching bases. Trimming took off 0 bases at V and 0 bases at J, with 9 bases between the two ends. From germline, CDR1 is KGHSH and CDR2 LQKENI. This CDR3 has 16 residues. The CDR3 region is CASSPPQGGSYNEQFF. The CDR3 nucleotides read TGTGCCAGCTCACCACCCCAGGGGGGCTCCTACAATGAGCAGTTCTTC.

The rearrangement joins TRBV6-1 to TRBJ2-2; perhaps TRBD1 as D (5 bases). Germline CDR1 is MNHNS and CDR2 is SASEGT. The CDR3 contains 15 residues. V gave up 6 bases and J gave up 2 bases, with 13 bases separating them. The CDR3 reads CASSRSDTNTGELFF. Here the CDR3 DNA reads TGTGCCAGCAGCAGGTCGGACACCAACACCGGGGAGCTGTTTTTT.

J is TRBJ1-6 and V is TRBV7-7; D ambiguous. V was trimmed by 0 bases and J by 7 bases, leaving 4 bases between them. The CDR3 spans 13 residues. Looked up from germline, CDR1 is SSHAT and CDR2 is FNYEAQ (reference sequence). The CDR3 is CASSLADNSPLHF. In nucleotides, the CDR3 is TGTGCCAGCAGCTTAGCGGACAATTCACCCCTCCACTTT.

The chain is built from TRBV9 and TRBJ2-3, with 7 positions matching TRBD2. Trimming took 0 bases from V and 5 from J; bases not matched to a gene: 6. CDR1 SGDLS and CDR2 YYNGEE come from the germline V gene. The CDR3 length is 15 residues. The CDR3 reads CASSVASGERDTQYF. Written as DNA, the CDR3 is TGTGCCAGCAGCGTAGCCAGCGGGGAGAGAGATACGCAGTATTTT.

The chain combines TRBV18 with TRBJ1-5; D not certain. Germline V CDR1 and CDR2: KGHSH, LQKENI. This CDR3 has 13 amino acids. V was cut by 5 bases and J by 7 bases, with 12 bases left in between. CDR3 nucleotide sequence: TGTGCCAGCTCAAGGGAATACCCCCAGCCCCAGCATTTT. This codes for CASSREYPQPQHF.

V is TRBV6-9 and J is TRBJ1-2, with TRBD1 matching 11 bases. Unmatched junction bases numbered 5, after V lost 3 bases and J lost 2 bases. The CDR3 is 16 residues long. Germline V gives CDR1 MNHGY, CDR2 SVAAGI. The CDR3 is CASSYGTGGLNYGYTF. The CDR3 DNA is TGTGCCAGCAGTTACGGGACAGGGGGTCTCAACTATGGCTACACCTTC.

This rearrangement joins TRBV7-2 to TRBJ2-3; TRBD1 or TRBD2 may be the D gene (5 bases each). Germline V gene data show CDR1 as SGHTA and CDR2 as FQGNSA. V lost 3 bases, J lost 2 bases, and 9 bases lay in between. This CDR3 is built from 14 residues. The CDR3 loop is CASSFQGVTDTQYF. In DNA, the CDR3 is TGTGCCAGCAGCTTCCAGGGAGTCACAGATACGCAGTATTTT.

This chain connects TRBV2 to TRBJ1-3, with 8 bases fitting TRBD1. Germline assignment: CDR1 SNHLY and CDR2 FYNNEI. The CDR3 is 19 residues long. Germline trimming cut 7 bases from V and 0 bases from J; bases unmatched to any gene: 17. The DNA for the CDR3 is TGTGCCAGCAATCTCACGAGAGACAGGGGTCTTTACTCTGGAAACACCATATATTTT. It yields the protein CASNLTRDRGLYSGNTIYF.

The chain combines TRBV11-2 with TRBJ2-3; D assignment may be TRBD1 or TRBD2 (5 bases each). Deletions cut 5 bases from V and 1 base from J, with 16 bases between. Germline values: CDR1 SGHAT, CDR2 FQNNGV. There are 16 residues in the CDR3. CDR3 protein: CASSLGVSRGTDTQYF. The CDR3 bases are TGTGCCAGCAGCCTGGGGGTATCCCGGGGCACAGATACGCAGTATTTT.

The V and J genes are TRBV4-3 and TRBJ2-2, with TRBD2 matching 15 bases. Trimming removed 1 base from V and 1 base from J; junction bases left unmatched: 1. Looked up from germline, CDR1 is LGHNA and CDR2 is YSLEER. The CDR3 spans 18 residues. CDR3 in amino acids: CASSQGTSGRVNTGELFF. As DNA, the CDR3 is TGCGCCAGCAGCCAAGGGACTAGCGGGAGGGTGAACACCGGGGAGCTGTTTTTT.